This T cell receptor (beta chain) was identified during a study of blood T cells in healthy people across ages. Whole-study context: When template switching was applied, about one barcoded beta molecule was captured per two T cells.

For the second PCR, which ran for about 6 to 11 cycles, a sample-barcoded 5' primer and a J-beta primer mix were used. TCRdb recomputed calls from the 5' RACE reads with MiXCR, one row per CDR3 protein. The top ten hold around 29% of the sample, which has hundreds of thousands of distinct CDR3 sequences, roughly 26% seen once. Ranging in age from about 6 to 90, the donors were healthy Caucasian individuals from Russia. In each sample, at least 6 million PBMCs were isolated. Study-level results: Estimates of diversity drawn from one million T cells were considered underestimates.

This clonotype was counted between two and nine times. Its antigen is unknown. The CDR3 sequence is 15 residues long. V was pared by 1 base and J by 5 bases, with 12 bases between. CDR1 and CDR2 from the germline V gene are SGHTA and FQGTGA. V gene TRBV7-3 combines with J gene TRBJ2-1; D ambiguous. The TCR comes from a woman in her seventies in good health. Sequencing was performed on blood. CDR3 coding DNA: TGTGCCAGCAGCTTAAGTTTAGGCGCGCACAATGAGCAGTTCTTC. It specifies CASSLSLGAHNEQFF.